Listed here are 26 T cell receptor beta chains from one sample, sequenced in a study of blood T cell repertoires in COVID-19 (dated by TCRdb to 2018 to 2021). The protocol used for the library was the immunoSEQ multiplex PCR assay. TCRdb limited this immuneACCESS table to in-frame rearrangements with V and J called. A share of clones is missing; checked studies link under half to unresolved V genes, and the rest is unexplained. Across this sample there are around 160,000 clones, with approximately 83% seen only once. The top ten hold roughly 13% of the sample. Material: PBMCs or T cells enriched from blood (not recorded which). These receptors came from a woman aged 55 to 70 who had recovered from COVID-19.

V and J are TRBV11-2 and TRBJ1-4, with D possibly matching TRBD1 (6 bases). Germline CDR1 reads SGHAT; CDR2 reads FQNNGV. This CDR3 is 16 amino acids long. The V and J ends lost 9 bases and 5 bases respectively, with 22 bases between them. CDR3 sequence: CASETGIGARNEKLFF. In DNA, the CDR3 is TGTGCCAGTGAGACAGGAATAGGCGCGAGAAATGAAAAACTGTTTTTT. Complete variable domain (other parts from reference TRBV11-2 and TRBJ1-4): EAGVAQSPRYKIIEKRQSVAFWCNPISGHATLYWYQQILGQGPKLLIQFQNNGVVDDSQLPKDRFSAERLKGVDSTLKIQPAKLEDSAVYLCASETGIGARNEKLFFGSGTQLSVL.

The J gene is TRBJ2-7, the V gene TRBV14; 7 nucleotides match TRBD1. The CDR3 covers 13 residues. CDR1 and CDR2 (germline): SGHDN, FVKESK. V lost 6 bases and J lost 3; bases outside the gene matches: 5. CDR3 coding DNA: TGTGCCAGCAGAAAGACAGGGTACTACGAGCAGTACTTC. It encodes CASRKTGYYEQYF.

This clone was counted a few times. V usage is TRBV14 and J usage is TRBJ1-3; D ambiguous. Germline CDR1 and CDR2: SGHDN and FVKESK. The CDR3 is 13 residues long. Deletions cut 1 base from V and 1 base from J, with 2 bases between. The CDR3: CASSQASGNTIYF. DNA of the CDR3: TGTGCCAGCAGCCAAGCGTCTGGAAACACCATATATTTT. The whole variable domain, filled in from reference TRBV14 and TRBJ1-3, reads EAGVTQFPSHSVIEKGQTVTLRCDPISGHDNLYWYRRVMGKEIKFLLHFVKESKQDESGMPNNRFLAERTGGTYSTLKVQPAELEDSGVYFCASSQASGNTIYFGEGSWLTVV.

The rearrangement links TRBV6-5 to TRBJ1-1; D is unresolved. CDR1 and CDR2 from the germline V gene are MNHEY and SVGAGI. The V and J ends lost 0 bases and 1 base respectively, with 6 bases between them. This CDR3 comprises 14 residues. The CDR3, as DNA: TGTGCCAGCAGTTACTCGTACAAGAACACTGAAGCTTTCTTT. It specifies CASSYSYKNTEAFF.

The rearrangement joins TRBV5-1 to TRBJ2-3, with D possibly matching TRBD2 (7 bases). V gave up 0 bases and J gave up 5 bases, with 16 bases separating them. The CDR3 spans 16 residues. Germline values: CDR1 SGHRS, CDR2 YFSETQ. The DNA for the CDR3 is TGCGCCAGCAGCTTGGGGGGGACTACAGGGAAAGATACGCAGTATTTT. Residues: CASSLGGTTGKDTQYF.

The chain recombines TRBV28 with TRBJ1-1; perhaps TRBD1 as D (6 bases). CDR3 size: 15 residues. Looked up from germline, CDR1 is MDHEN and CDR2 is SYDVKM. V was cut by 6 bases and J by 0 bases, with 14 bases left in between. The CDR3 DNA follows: TGTGCCAGCAGAGGAAAGGACAGCGTGAACACTGAAGCTTTCTTT. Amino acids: CASRGKDSVNTEAFF. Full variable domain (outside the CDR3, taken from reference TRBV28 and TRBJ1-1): DVKVTQSSRYLVKRTGEKVFLECVQDMDHENMFWYRQDPGLGLRLIYFSYDVKMKEKGDIPEGYSVSREKKERFSLILESASTNQTSMYLCASRGKDSVNTEAFFGQGTRLTVV.

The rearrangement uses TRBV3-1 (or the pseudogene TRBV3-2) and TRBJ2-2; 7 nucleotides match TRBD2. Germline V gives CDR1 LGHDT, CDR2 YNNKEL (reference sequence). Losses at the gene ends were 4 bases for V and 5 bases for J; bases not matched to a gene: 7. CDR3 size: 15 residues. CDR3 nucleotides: TGTGCCAGCAGCCGTGGCGGGAGCGGGACCGGGGAGCTGTTTTTT. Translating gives CASSRGGSGTGELFF.

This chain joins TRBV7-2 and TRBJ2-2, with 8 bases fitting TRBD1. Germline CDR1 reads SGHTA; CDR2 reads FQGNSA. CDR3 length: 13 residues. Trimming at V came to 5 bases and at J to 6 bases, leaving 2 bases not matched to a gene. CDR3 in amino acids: CASSPGQAGELFF. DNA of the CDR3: TGTGCCAGCAGCCCGGGACAGGCCGGGGAGCTGTTTTTT.

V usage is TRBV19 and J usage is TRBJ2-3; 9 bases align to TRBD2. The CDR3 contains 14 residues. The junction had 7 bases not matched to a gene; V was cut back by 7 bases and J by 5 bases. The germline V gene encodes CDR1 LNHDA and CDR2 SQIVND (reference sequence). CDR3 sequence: CASMRAGGQDTQYF. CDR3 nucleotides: TGTGCCAGTATGAGGGCGGGGGGGCAAGATACGCAGTATTTT.

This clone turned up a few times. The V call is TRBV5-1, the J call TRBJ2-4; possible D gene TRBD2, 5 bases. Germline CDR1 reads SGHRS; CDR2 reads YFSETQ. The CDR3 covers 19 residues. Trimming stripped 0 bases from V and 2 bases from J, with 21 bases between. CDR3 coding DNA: TGCGCCAGCAGCTTGGCCTCGACTCGGGGAATAGGAACCAAAAACATTCAGTACTTC. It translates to CASSLASTRGIGTKNIQYF.

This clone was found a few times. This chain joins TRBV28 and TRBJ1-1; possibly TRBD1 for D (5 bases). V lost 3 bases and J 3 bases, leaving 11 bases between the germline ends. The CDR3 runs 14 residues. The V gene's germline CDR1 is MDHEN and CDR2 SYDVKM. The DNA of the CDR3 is TGTGCCAGCAGTTTGGGGGGGGAGGACACTGAAGCTTTCTTT. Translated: CASSLGGEDTEAFF.

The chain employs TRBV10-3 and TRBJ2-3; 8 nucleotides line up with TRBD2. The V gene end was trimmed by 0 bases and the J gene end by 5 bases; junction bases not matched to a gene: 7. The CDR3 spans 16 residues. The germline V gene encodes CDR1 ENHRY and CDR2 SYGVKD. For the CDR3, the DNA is TGTGCCATCAGTGAGTCAGGCGGGAGGACGGGAGATACGCAGTATTTT. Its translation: CAISESGGRTGDTQYF.

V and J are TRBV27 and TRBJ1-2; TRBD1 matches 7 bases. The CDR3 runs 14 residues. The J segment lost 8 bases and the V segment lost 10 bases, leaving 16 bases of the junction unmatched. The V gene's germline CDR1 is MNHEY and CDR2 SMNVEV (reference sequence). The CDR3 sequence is CATPGQGGERGYTF. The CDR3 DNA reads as TGTGCCACCCCCGGCCAAGGGGGCGAGAGGGGCTACACCTTC.

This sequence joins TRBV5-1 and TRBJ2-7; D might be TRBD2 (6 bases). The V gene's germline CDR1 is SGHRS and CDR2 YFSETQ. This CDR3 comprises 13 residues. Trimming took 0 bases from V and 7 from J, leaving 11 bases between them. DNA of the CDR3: TGCGCCAGCAGCTTGGGAGCGGGTATGGAGCAGTACTTC. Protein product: CASSLGAGMEQYF.

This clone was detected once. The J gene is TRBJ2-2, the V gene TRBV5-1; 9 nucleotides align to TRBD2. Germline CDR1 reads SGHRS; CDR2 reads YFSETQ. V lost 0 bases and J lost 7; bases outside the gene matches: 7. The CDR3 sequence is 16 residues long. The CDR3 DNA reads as TGCGCCAGCAGCTTGGCCCCTAGCGGGAATGGCGGGGAGCTGTTTTTT. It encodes CASSLAPSGNGGELFF.

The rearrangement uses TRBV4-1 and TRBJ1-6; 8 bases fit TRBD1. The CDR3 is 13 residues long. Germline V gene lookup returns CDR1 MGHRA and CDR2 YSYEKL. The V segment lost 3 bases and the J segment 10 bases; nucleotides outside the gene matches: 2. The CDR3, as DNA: TGCGCCAGCAGCCAGAACAGGGGGTCACCCCTCCACTTT. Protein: CASSQNRGSPLHF.

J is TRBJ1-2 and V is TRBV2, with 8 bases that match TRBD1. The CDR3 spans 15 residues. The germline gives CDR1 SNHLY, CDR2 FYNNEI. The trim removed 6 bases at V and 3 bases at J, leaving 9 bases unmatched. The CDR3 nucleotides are TGTGCCAGCAGCCCAGATGCAGGGGGCGACTATGGCTACACCTTC. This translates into CASSPDAGGDYGYTF. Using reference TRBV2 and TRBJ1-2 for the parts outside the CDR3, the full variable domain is EPEVTQTPSHQVTQMGQEVILRCVPISNHLYFYWYRQILGQKVEFLVSFYNNEISEKSEIFDDQFSVERPDGSNFTLKIRSTKLEDSAMYFCASSPDAGGDYGYTFGSGTRLTVV.

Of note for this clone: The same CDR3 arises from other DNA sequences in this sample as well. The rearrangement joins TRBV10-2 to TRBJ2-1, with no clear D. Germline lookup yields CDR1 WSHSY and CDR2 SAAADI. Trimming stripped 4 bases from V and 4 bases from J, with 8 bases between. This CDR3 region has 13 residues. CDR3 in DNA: TGCGCCAGCAGTGTAGCAGCGTACAATGAGCAGTTCTTC. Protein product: CASSVAAYNEQFF.

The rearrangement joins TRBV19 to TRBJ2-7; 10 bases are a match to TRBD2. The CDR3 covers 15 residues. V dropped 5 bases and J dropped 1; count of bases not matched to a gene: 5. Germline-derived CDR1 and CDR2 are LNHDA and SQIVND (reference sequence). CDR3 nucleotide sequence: TGTGCCAGTAGTCCAGGACTAGCGGCATCCTACGAGCAGTACTTC. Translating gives CASSPGLAASYEQYF. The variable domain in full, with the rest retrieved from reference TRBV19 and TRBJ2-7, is DGGITQSPKYLFRKEGQNVTLSCEQNLNHDAMYWYRQDPGQGLRLIYYSQIVNDFQKGDIAEGYSVSREKKESFPLTVTSAQKNPTAFYLCASSPGLAASYEQYFGPGTRLTVT.

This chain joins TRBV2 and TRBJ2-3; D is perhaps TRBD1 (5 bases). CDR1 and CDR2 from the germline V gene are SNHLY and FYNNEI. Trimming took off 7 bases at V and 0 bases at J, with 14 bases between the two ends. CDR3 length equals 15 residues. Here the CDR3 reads CASMGIGVSTDTQYF. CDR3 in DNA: TGTGCCAGCATGGGTATAGGGGTTAGCACAGATACGCAGTATTTT. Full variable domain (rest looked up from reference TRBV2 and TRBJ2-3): EPEVTQTPSHQVTQMGQEVILRCVPISNHLYFYWYRQILGQKVEFLVSFYNNEISEKSEIFDDQFSVERPDGSNFTLKIRSTKLEDSAMYFCASMGIGVSTDTQYFGPGTRLTVL.

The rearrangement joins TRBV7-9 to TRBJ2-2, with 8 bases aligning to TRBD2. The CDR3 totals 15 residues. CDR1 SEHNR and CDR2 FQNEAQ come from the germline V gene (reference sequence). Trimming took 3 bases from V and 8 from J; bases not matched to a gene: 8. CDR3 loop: CASSFGREGPGELFF. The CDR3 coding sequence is TGTGCCAGCAGCTTCGGACGGGAGGGCCCAGGGGAGCTGTTTTTT.

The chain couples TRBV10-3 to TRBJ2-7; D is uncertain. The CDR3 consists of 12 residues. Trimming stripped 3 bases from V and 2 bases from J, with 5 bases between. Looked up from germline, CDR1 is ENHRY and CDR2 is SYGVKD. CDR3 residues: CAISESTYEQYF. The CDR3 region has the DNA TGTGCCATCAGTGAATCCACCTACGAGCAGTACTTC.

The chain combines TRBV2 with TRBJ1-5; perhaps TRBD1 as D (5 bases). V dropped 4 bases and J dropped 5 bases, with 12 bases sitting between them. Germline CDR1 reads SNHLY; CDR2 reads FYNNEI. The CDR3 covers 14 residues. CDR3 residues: CASSVYRSHQPQHF. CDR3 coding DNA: TGTGCCAGCAGTGTGTACAGGAGTCATCAGCCCCAGCATTTT.

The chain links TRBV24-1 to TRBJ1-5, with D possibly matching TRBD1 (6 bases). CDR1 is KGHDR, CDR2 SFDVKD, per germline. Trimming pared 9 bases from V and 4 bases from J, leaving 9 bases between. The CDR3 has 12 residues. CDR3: CATAQGNQPQHF. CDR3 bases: TGTGCCACCGCCCAGGGGAATCAGCCCCAGCATTTT.

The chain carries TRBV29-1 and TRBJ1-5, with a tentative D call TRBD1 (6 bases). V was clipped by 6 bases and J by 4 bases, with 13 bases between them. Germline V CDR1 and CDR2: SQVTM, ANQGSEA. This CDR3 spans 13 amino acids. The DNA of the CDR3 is TGCAGCGTGGCGGACAGCCTTAATCAGCCCCAGCATTTT. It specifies CSVADSLNQPQHF.

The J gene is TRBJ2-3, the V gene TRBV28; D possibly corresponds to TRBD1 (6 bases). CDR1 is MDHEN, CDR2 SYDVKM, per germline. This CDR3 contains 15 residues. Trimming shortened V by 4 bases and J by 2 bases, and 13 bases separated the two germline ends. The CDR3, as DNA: TGTGCCAGCAGTTGGGTAGGGGGTTCCACAGATACGCAGTATTTT. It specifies CASSWVGGSTDTQYF.